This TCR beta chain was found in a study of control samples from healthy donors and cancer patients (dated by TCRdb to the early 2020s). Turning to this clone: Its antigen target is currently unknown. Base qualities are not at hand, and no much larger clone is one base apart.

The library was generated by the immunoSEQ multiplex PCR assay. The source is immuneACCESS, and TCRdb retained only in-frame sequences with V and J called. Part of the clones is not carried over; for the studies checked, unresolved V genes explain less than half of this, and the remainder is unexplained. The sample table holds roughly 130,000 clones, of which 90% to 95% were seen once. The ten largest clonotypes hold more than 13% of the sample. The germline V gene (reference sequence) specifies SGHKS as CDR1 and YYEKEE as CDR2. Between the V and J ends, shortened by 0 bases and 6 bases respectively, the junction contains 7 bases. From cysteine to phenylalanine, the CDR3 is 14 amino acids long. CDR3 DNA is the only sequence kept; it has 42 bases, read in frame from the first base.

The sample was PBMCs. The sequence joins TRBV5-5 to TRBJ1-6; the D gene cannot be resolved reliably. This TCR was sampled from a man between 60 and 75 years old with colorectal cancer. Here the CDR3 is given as CASSLASLNSPLHF. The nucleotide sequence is TGTGCCAGCAGCTTGGCCAGCCTTAATTCACCCCTCCACTTT.